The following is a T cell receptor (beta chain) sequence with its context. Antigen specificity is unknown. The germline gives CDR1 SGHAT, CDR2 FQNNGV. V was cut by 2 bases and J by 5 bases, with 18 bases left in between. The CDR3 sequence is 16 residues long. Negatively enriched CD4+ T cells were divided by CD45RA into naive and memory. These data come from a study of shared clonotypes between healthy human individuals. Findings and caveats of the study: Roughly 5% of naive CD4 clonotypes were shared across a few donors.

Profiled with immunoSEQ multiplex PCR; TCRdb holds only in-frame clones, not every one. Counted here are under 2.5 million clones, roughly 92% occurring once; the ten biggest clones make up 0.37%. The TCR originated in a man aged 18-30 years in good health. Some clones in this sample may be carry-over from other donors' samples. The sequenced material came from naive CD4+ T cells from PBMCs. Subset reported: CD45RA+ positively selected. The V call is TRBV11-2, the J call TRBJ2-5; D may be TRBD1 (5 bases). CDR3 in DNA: TGTGCCAGCAGCTTAAATCGACAGCTTAAGGGGGAGACCCAGTACTTC. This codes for CASSLNRQLKGETQYF.